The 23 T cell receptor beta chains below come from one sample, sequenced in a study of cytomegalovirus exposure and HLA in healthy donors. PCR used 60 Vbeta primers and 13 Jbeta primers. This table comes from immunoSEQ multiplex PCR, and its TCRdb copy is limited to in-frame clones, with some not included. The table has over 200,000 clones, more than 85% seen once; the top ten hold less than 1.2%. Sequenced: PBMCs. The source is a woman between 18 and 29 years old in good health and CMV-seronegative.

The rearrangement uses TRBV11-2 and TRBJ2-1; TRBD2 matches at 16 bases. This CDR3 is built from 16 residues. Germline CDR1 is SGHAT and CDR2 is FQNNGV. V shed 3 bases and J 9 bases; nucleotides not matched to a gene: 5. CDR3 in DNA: TGTGCCAGCAGCTTGGCGGGACTAGCGGGAGGGGGTGAGCAGTTCTTC. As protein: CASSLAGLAGGGEQFF.

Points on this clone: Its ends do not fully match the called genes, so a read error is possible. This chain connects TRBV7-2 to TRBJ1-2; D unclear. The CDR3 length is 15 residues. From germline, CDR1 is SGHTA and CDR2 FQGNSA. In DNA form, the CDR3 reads TGTGCCAGCATAATGAGGCCGATCCCTAACTATGTCTACACCTTC. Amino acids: CASIMRPIPNYVYTF.

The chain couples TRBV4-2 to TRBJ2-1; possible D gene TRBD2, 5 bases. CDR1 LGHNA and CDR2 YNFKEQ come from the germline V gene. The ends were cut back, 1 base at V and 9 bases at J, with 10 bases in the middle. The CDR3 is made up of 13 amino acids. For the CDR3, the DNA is TGTGCCAGCAGCCAAGTTGGCGGAGGTGAGCAGTTCTTC. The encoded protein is CASSQVGGGEQFF.

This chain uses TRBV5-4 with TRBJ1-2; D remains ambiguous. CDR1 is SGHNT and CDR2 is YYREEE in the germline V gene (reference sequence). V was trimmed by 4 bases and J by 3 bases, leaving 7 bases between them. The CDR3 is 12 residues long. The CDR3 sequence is CASSQSDYGYTF. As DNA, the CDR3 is TGTGCCAGCAGCCAGAGCGACTATGGCTACACCTTC.

CDR3 residues: CASSSTGSNQPQHF. CDR3 bases: TGCGCCAGCAGCTCAACCGGGTCCAATCAGCCCCAGCATTTT. The rearrangement links TRBV5-1 to TRBJ1-5; D is uncertain. Deletions cut 3 bases from V and 3 bases from J, with 10 bases between. The CDR3 loop spans 14 amino acids. Germline CDR1 SGHRS, CDR2 YFSETQ.

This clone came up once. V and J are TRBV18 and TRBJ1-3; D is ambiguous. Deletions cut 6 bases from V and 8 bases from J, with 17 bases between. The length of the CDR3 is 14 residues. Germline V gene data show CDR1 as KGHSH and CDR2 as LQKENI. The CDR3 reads CASSSSKTTDTIYF. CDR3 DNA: TGTGCCAGCTCCTCTAGCAAGACGACCGACACCATATATTTT.

CDR3 bases: TGTGCCAGCAGCAACCGGGACTACCTCCCCTACGAGCAGTACTTC. This encodes CASSNRDYLPYEQYF. The chain combines TRBV5-6 with TRBJ2-7; TRBD2 matches 7 bases. The CDR3 runs to 15 residues. V lost 4 bases to trimming and J lost 2 bases; unmatched junction nucleotides: 9. Germline V CDR1 and CDR2: SGHDT, YYEEEE.

The CDR3 loop reads CASSFYRGGSYNSPLHF. The CDR3 nucleotides read TGTGCCAGCAGCTTTTACAGGGGTGGCTCCTATAATTCACCCCTCCACTTT. The V gene is TRBV7-9, the J gene TRBJ1-6; 7 bases agree with TRBD1. Looked up from germline, CDR1 is SEHNR and CDR2 is FQNEAQ (reference sequence). This CDR3 comprises 17 residues. Trimming took 3 bases from V and 0 from J; bases not matched to a gene: 5. The full variable domain, with the rest looked up from reference TRBV7-9 and TRBJ1-6, is DTGVSQNPRHKITKRGQNVTFRCDPISEHNRLYWYRQTLGQGPEFLTYFQNEAQLEKSRLLSDRFSAERPKGSFSTLEIQRTEQGDSAMYLCASSFYRGGSYNSPLHFGNGTRLTVT.

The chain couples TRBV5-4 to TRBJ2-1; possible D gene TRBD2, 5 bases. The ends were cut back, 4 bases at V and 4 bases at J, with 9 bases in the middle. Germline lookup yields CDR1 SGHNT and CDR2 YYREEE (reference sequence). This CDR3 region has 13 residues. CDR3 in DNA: TGTGCCAGCAGCCCCACTAGGTACAATGAGCAGTTCTTC. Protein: CASSPTRYNEQFF.

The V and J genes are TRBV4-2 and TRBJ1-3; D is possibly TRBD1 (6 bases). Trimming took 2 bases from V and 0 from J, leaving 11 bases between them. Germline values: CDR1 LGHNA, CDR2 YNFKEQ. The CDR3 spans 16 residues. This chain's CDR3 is CASSQYTGNSGNTIYF. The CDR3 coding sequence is TGTGCCAGCAGCCAATATACAGGGAACTCTGGAAACACCATATATTTT.

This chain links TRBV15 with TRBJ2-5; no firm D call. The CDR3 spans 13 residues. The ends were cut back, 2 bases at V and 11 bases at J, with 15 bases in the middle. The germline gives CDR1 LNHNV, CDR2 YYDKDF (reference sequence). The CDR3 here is CATSRYPQTEQYF. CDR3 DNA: TGTGCCACCAGCAGATACCCGCAAACGGAGCAGTACTTC.

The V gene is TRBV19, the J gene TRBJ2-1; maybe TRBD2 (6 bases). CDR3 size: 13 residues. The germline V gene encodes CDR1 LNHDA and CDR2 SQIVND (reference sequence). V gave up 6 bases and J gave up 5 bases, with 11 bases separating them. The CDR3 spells CASSSRLDNEQFF. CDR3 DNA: TGTGCCAGTAGCTCCCGACTAGACAATGAGCAGTTCTTC.

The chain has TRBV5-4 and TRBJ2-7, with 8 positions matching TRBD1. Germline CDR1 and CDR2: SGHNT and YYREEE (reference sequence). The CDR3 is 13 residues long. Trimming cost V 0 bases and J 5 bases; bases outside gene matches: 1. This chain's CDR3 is CASSLGQGNEQYF. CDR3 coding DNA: TGTGCCAGCAGCTTGGGACAGGGGAACGAGCAGTACTTC.

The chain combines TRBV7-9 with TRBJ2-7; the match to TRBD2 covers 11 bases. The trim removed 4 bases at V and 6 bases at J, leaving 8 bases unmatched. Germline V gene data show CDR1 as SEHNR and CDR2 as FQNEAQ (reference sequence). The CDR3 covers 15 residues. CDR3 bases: TGTGCCAGCAGCTACCAACTAGCGGGGGTTTTCGAGCAGTACTTC. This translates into CASSYQLAGVFEQYF. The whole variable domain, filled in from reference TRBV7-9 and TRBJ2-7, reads DTGVSQNPRHKITKRGQNVTFRCDPISEHNRLYWYRQTLGQGPEFLTYFQNEAQLEKSRLLSDRFSAERPKGSFSTLEIQRTEQGDSAMYLCASSYQLAGVFEQYFGPGTRLTVT.

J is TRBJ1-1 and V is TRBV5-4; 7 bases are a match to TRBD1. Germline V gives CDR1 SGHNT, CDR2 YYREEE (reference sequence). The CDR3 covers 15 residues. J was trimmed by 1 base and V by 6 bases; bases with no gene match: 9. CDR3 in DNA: TGTGCCAGCAAAGGGCAGGGGGGAGCGAACACTGAAGCTTTCTTT. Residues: CASKGQGGANTEAFF.

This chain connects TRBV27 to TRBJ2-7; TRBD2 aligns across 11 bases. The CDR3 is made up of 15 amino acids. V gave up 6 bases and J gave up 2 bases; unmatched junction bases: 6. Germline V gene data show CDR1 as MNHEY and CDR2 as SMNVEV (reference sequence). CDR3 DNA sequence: TGTGCCAGCAGCGTTGGGACTAGCGGCACCTACGAGCAGTACTTC. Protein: CASSVGTSGTYEQYF.

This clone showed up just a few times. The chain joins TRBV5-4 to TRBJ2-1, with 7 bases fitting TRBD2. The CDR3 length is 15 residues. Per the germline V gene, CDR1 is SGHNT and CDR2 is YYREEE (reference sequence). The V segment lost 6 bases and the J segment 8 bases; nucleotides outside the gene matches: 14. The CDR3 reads CASKPAGTLTDEQFF. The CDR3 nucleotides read TGTGCCAGCAAACCAGCGGGAACCCTAACTGATGAGCAGTTCTTC.

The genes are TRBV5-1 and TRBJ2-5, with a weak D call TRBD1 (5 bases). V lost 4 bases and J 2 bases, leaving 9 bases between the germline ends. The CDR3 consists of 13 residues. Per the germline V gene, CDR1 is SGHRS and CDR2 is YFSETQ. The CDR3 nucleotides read TGCGCCAGCAGCCTCGACAGACAAGAGACCCAGTACTTC. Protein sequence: CASSLDRQETQYF.

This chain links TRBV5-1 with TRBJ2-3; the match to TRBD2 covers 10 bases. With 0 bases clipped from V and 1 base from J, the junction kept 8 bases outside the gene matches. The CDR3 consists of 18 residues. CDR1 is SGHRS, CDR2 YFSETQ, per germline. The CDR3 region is CASSLAVLAGSGTDTQYF. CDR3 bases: TGCGCCAGCAGCTTGGCCGTACTAGCGGGGTCCGGCACAGATACGCAGTATTTT.

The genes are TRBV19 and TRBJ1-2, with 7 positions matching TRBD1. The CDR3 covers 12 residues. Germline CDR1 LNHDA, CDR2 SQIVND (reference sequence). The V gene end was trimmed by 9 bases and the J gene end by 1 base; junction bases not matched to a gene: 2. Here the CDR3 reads CASWDSNYGYTF. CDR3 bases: TGTGCCAGCTGGGACAGTAACTATGGCTACACCTTC.

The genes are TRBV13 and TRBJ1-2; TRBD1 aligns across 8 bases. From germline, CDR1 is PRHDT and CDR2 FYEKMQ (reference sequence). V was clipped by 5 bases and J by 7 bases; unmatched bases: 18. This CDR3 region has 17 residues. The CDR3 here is CASSPRTNAGGHFGYTF. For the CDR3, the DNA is TGTGCCAGCAGCCCCCGGACCAATGCAGGGGGCCATTTTGGCTACACCTTC. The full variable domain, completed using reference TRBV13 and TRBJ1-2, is AAGVIQSPRHLIKEKRETATLKCYPIPRHDTVYWYQQGPGQDPQFLISFYEKMQSDKGSIPDRFSAQQFSDYHSELNMSSLELGDSALYFCASSPRTNAGGHFGYTFGSGTRLTVV.

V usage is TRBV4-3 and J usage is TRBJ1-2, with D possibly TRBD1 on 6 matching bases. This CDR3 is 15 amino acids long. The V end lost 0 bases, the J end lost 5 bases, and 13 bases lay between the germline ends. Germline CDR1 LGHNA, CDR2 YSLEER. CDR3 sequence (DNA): TGCGCCAGCAGCCAAGATGAGGGCAGGGGATATGGCTACACCTTC. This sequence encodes CASSQDEGRGYGYTF.

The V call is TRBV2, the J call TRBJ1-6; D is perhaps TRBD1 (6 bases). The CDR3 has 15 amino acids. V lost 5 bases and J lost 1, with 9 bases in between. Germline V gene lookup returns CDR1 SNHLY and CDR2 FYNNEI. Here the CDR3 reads CASSIGQSYNSPLHF. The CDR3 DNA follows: TGTGCCAGCAGTATTGGACAGTCCTATAATTCACCCCTCCACTTT. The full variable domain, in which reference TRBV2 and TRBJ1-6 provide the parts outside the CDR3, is EPEVTQTPSHQVTQMGQEVILRCVPISNHLYFYWYRQILGQKVEFLVSFYNNEISEKSEIFDDQFSVERPDGSNFTLKIRSTKLEDSAMYFCASSIGQSYNSPLHFGNGTRLTVT.